This T cell receptor beta chain derives from a study of shared clonotypes between healthy human individuals. Only CD45RO-negative cells positively selected for CCR7 counted as naive CD8 cells, so terminally differentiated effector memory CD45RA+ cells were excluded. Generated by immunoSEQ multiplex PCR, the TCRdb table keeps only in-frame clones and is missing some. The sample holds 550,000 to 650,000 clones, around 96% seen once. The CDR3 consists of 18 residues. CDR1 is LNHNV and CDR2 is YYDKDF in the germline V gene (reference sequence). V shed 2 bases, J shed 3 bases, and the junction held 6 bases outside the gene matches.

The chain has TRBV15 and TRBJ2-4, with 14 bases fitting TRBD2. The TCR sequence derives from a woman aged 30 to 39 in good health. Material for sequencing was naive CD8+ T cells sorted from blood. The DNA for the CDR3 is TGTGCCACCAGCAGAAGGGGACTAGCGGGAGTGTTCAAAAACATTCAGTACTTC. This codes for CATSRRGLAGVFKNIQYF.